This T cell receptor beta chain was obtained from a study of OX40 agonist ivuxolimab in advanced cancers. General study findings and limits: Dose levels from 0.1 to 3.0 mg/kg saw CD4+ and CD8+ blood T cells expand clonally by week 6.

Anyone with autoimmune disease history or systemic immunosuppression was excluded. Generated by immunoSEQ multiplex PCR, the TCRdb table keeps only in-frame clones and is missing some. Among 60,000 to 85,000 clones listed, around 87% were seen once. The germline V gene has CDR1 SEHNR and CDR2 FQNEAQ (reference sequence). J gave up 1 base and V 7 bases, and 7 bases lay outside the gene matches. The CDR3 runs to 17 residues. This clone turned up a few times. Its antigen is still unknown. Here the sequenced sample was CD4+ or CD8+ T cells sorted from blood, taken in a trial of the OX40 agonist ivuxolimab. The chain uses TRBV7-9 and TRBJ2-2; 12 nucleotides line up with TRBD2. The TCR was taken from an adult with an advanced solid tumor such as melanoma, head and neck, liver or kidney cancer. The CDR3 DNA follows: TGTGCCAGCACCATACAGGGACTAGCGGGGAACACCGGGGAGCTGTTTTTT. Translating it yields CASTIQGLAGNTGELFF.